A single sample gave rise to the 25 T cell receptor beta chains below, sequenced in a study of blood T cell repertoires in COVID-19. Generated by immunoSEQ multiplex PCR, the TCRdb table keeps only in-frame clones and is missing some. The sample includes some 120,000 clones, more than 75% seen only once; the top ten take 1.5%. Sequenced material: peripheral blood. The receptors originated from a human donor in a cohort sampled during active COVID-19.

This chain uses TRBV19 with TRBJ1-4; 9 nucleotides agree with TRBD1. CDR1 and CDR2 from the germline V gene are LNHDA and SQIVND (reference sequence). V was clipped by 9 bases and J by 8 bases; unmatched bases: 16. The CDR3 covers 16 residues. The CDR3 DNA follows: TGTGCCAGCACCAATCTCCCGGGACAGGGAGAGGAAAAACTGTTTTTT. Translating gives CASTNLPGQGEEKLFF. The full variable domain, in which reference TRBV19 and TRBJ1-4 provide the parts outside the CDR3, is DGGITQSPKYLFRKEGQNVTLSCEQNLNHDAMYWYRQDPGQGLRLIYYSQIVNDFQKGDIAEGYSVSREKKESFPLTVTSAQKNPTAFYLCASTNLPGQGEEKLFFGSGTQLSVL.

The genes are TRBV10-3 and TRBJ2-7; TRBD1 is a possible D gene (6 bases). The length of the CDR3 is 13 residues. Per germline, CDR1 ENHRY and CDR2 SYGVKD. The V and J ends lost 1 base and 5 bases respectively, with 9 bases between them. The CDR3 DNA reads as TGTGCCATCAGTGAGTGGACAGCGGACGAGCAGTACTTC. Its translation: CAISEWTADEQYF.

The chain employs TRBV9 and TRBJ2-7, with a weak D call TRBD1 (6 bases). Trimming removed 3 bases from V and 7 bases from J, with 11 bases in between. This CDR3 contains 12 residues. CDR1 SGDLS and CDR2 YYNGEE come from the germline V gene. The CDR3 DNA is TGTGCCAGCAGCGGACAGGCAAGTGAGCAGTACTTC. Translating gives CASSGQASEQYF.

This clone was detected a few times. The chain uses TRBV27 and TRBJ2-3; 8 bases align to TRBD2. Germline lookup yields CDR1 MNHEY and CDR2 SMNVEV (reference sequence). This CDR3 is built from 15 residues. V lost 10 bases to trimming and J lost 5 bases; unmatched junction nucleotides: 14. The CDR3 protein is CATAPGTSYGDTQYF. The CDR3 DNA follows: TGTGCCACCGCTCCCGGGACTAGTTACGGAGATACGCAGTATTTT.

The CDR3 loop is CASSPRLAGAYNEQFF. The CDR3 DNA is TGTGCCAGCAGCCCCCGACTAGCGGGGGCCTACAATGAGCAGTTCTTC. The chain carries TRBV9 and TRBJ2-1; 12 positions agree with TRBD2. With V trimmed by 4 bases and J by 2 bases, 4 bases remained unmatched. The CDR3 has 16 residues. The germline V gene has CDR1 SGDLS and CDR2 YYNGEE. The full variable domain, in which reference TRBV9 and TRBJ2-1 provide the parts outside the CDR3, is DSGVTQTPKHLITATGQRVTLRCSPRSGDLSVYWYQQSLDQGLQFLIQYYNGEERAKGNILERFSAQQFPDLHSELNLSSLELGDSALYFCASSPRLAGAYNEQFFGPGTRLTVL.

This rearrangement joins TRBV28 to TRBJ2-7, with 7 bases that match TRBD1. Germline V gives CDR1 MDHEN, CDR2 SYDVKM. Germline trimming cut 2 bases from V and 4 bases from J; bases unmatched to any gene: 5. The CDR3 loop spans 14 amino acids. The CDR3 coding sequence is TGTGCCAGCAGTTTAACAGGGGTACCTTACGAGCAGTACTTC. Translated, it gives CASSLTGVPYEQYF.

For the CDR3, the DNA is TGTGCCAGCAGCTTCGCCCGGGGACAGGGAGCTAACTATGGCTACACCTTC. It yields the protein CASSFARGQGANYGYTF. The V and J genes are TRBV5-8 and TRBJ1-2; TRBD1 matches 9 bases. The CDR3 extends over 17 amino acids. Germline V gene lookup returns CDR1 SGHTS and CDR2 YDEGEE. Trimming cost V 2 bases and J 0 bases; bases outside gene matches: 8.

In this sample, this clone turned up once. Its ends do not fully match the called genes, so a read error is possible. The rearrangement joins TRBV4-2 to TRBJ2-2, with 8 bases lining up with TRBD2. The germline V gene encodes CDR1 LGHNA and CDR2 YNFKEQ. The CDR3 covers 15 residues. Here the CDR3 reads CASSPGTRNIGELFF. The CDR3 DNA sequence: TGTGCCAGCAGCCCCGGGACTAGAAACATCGGGGAGCTGTTTTTT.

The chain links TRBV11-3 to TRBJ2-1; TRBD1 is a possible D gene (6 bases). Trimming stripped 4 bases from V and 3 bases from J, with 10 bases between. The CDR3 extends over 14 amino acids. Germline V gene data show CDR1 as SGHNT and CDR2 as YENEEA. CDR3 DNA sequence: TGTGCCAGCAGCTCAGGGACAAACTACAATGAGCAGTTCTTC. This codes for CASSSGTNYNEQFF. Combining the CDR3 with reference TRBV11-3 and TRBJ2-1 gives the whole variable domain EAGVVQSPRYKIIEKKQPVAFWCNPISGHNTLYWYLQNLGQGPELLIRYENEEAVDDSQLPKDRFSAERLKGVDSTLKIQPAELGDSAVYLCASSSGTNYNEQFFGPGTRLTVL.

V and J are TRBV12-2 and TRBJ2-1; the table assigns TRBD2, which was not confirmed against the DNA. TRBV12-2 is a pseudogene. This CDR3 has 19 amino acids. DNA of the CDR3: TGTGCAAGTCGCTTAGCCCATTCTATTCTGGCGGGGGGAAACAATGAGCAGTTCTTC. It encodes CASRLAHSILAGGNNEQFF.

The genes are TRBV7-6 and TRBJ1-1; no reliable D call. The germline V gene has CDR1 SGHVS and CDR2 FNYEAQ. Trimming removed 4 bases at V and 1 base at J, with 10 bases between. The CDR3 runs to 14 residues. This CDR3 reads CASSSAGRNTEAFF. The CDR3 bases are TGTGCCAGCAGCTCGGCGGGCCGGAACACTGAAGCTTTCTTT.

This sequence joins TRBV2 and TRBJ2-1; 11 bases match TRBD2. CDR1 SNHLY and CDR2 FYNNEI come from the germline V gene. After removal of 3 bases from V and 6 bases from J, the junction contained 7 bases not matched to a gene. This CDR3 spans 16 amino acids. This chain's CDR3 is CASSDQTSGVGNEQFF. The CDR3 DNA reads as TGTGCCAGCAGTGACCAGACTAGCGGGGTTGGCAATGAGCAGTTCTTC.

V and J are TRBV6-5 and TRBJ2-7; weak D call: TRBD2 (5 bases). CDR3 length: 15 amino acids. The ends were cut back, 0 bases at V and 2 bases at J, with 11 bases in the middle. The germline gives CDR1 MNHEY, CDR2 SVGAGI. CDR3 bases: TGTGCCAGCAGTTACTCGAGAGGGCCGGCCTACGAGCAGTACTTC. It is translated as CASSYSRGPAYEQYF.

The V gene is TRBV15, the J gene TRBJ1-4; D gene unclear. Deletions cut 0 bases from V and 10 bases from J, with 12 bases between. Germline V gives CDR1 LNHNV, CDR2 YYDKDF (reference sequence). CDR3 length: 14 amino acids. The CDR3 region is CATSRDDSGGKLFF. As DNA, the CDR3 is TGTGCCACCAGCAGAGATGATTCTGGAGGAAAACTGTTTTTT.

The genes are TRBV19 and TRBJ1-5; 11 bases line up with TRBD1. With V trimmed by 3 bases and J by 6 bases, 4 bases remained unmatched. The germline CDR1 and CDR2 sequences are LNHDA and SQIVND (reference sequence). The CDR3 has 15 amino acids. The chain's CDR3 is CASSMGQGVSQPQHF. The CDR3 DNA sequence: TGTGCCAGTAGTATGGGACAGGGGGTAAGTCAGCCCCAGCATTTT.

The chain uses TRBV7-6 and TRBJ2-3; D is unresolved. The CDR3 runs 15 residues. V was clipped by 3 bases and J by 0 bases, with 10 bases between them. Germline loops: CDR1 SGHVS, CDR2 FNYEAQ. The chain's CDR3 is CASSFSPESTDTQYF. CDR3 in DNA: TGTGCCAGCAGCTTCTCCCCCGAGAGCACAGATACGCAGTATTTT.

The genes are TRBV6-2 or TRBV6-3 and TRBJ1-4; weak D call: TRBD1 (6 bases). The CDR3 totals 16 residues. Trimming removed 5 bases at V and 8 bases at J, with 21 bases between. CDR1 is MNHEY and CDR2 is SVGEGT in the germline V gene. The CDR3 coding sequence is TGTGCCAGCAGTCGCCCTCGGGGGGGGCAGGGCGAAAAACTGTTTTTT. Its translation: CASSRPRGGQGEKLFF.

This clone was seen a few times. V and J are TRBV19 and TRBJ2-1; a weak D match, TRBD2 (6 bases). V was pared by 1 base and J by 6 bases, with 13 bases between. CDR1 LNHDA and CDR2 SQIVND come from the germline V gene (reference sequence). This CDR3 has 15 amino acids. The CDR3 loop is CASSIVGGFGNEQFF. The CDR3 nucleotides read TGTGCCAGTAGTATAGTGGGAGGATTCGGCAATGAGCAGTTCTTC.

The chain uses TRBV9 and TRBJ1-6, with a possible D match to TRBD1 (5 bases). Trimming cost V 0 bases and J 6 bases, with 10 bases left between them. The CDR3 sequence is 15 residues long. Germline CDR1 is SGDLS and CDR2 is YYNGEE. The CDR3 loop reads CASSVGRVGNSPLHF. The CDR3 DNA sequence: TGTGCCAGCAGCGTAGGCAGGGTTGGTAATTCACCCCTCCACTTT.

This clone was found once. The chain couples TRBV2 to TRBJ2-3; D might be TRBD1 (6 bases). Germline V gene data show CDR1 as SNHLY and CDR2 as FYNNEI. V shed 7 bases and J shed 3 bases, with 14 bases lying between them. CDR3 length: 14 amino acids. The CDR3 protein is CASTKDSPTDTQYF. The CDR3 nucleotides are TGTGCCAGCACTAAGGACAGCCCTACAGATACGCAGTATTTT.

The genes are TRBV6-1 and TRBJ1-5; D gene uncertain. In germline, CDR1 is MNHNS, CDR2 SASEGT. The length of the CDR3 is 15 residues. Trimming took 2 bases from V and 0 from J, leaving 8 bases between them. Here the CDR3 DNA reads TGTGCCAGCAGTGAATCTAGTTATAGCAATCAGCCCCAGCATTTT. Protein product: CASSESSYSNQPQHF.

The chain links TRBV7-9 to TRBJ2-3; TRBD2 matches at 9 bases. After removal of 0 bases from V and 5 bases from J, the junction contained 6 bases not matched to a gene. In germline, CDR1 is SEHNR, CDR2 FQNEAQ (reference sequence). The CDR3 consists of 16 residues. CDR3 sequence reads: CASSLALGLAIDTQYF. The CDR3 DNA follows: TGTGCCAGCAGCTTAGCCTTGGGACTAGCTATAGATACGCAGTATTTT.

This chain joins TRBV5-1 and TRBJ1-1, with 10 bases matching TRBD1. V dropped 0 bases and J dropped 1; count of bases not matched to a gene: 9. This CDR3 has 18 amino acids. Per the germline V gene, CDR1 is SGHRS and CDR2 is YFSETQ. This CDR3 reads CASSLARRDRGQNTEAFF. The CDR3 DNA reads as TGCGCCAGCAGCTTGGCCCGTCGGGACAGGGGTCAGAACACTGAAGCTTTCTTT.

The chain employs TRBV3-1 (or the pseudogene TRBV3-2) and TRBJ2-3, with TRBD2 matching over 9 bases. CDR1 is LGHDT, CDR2 YNNKEL, per germline (reference sequence). V shed 0 bases, J shed 8 bases, and the junction held 12 bases outside the gene matches. The CDR3 spans 17 residues. The CDR3 reads CASSQDPVSISGGTQYF. In nucleotides, the CDR3 is TGTGCCAGCAGCCAAGACCCGGTTTCCATTAGCGGGGGTACGCAGTATTTT.

This rearrangement joins TRBV5-6 to TRBJ2-5, with D possibly being TRBD2 (6 bases). CDR1 is SGHDT, CDR2 YYEEEE, per germline. V dropped 3 bases and J dropped 1 base, with 7 bases sitting between them. This CDR3 is built from 13 residues. The CDR3 here is CASSWGGQETQYF. CDR3 nucleotide sequence: TGTGCCAGCAGCTGGGGAGGCCAAGAGACCCAGTACTTC.